The 27 T cell receptor beta chains below were found in one sample sequenced in a study of T cell responses to AZD1222 COVID-19 vaccine. The protocol was immunoSEQ multiplex PCR, while the TCRdb copy is restricted to in-frame clones and leaves out a portion. The sample holds around 130,000 clones, approximately 90% seen once. The material sequenced was peripheral blood, taken 28 days after the second AZD1222 dose. Source of these receptors: an adult who received the AZD1222 COVID-19 vaccine.

The chain recombines TRBV27 with TRBJ1-2, with D possibly being TRBD1 (6 bases). Between the trimmed V and J ends, which lost 6 bases and 4 bases, there was a span of 12 bases. The germline V gene has CDR1 MNHEY and CDR2 SMNVEV (reference sequence). The CDR3 is made up of 13 amino acids. The chain's CDR3 is CASSQRQAYGYTF. The CDR3 DNA follows: TGTGCCAGCAGCCAACGACAGGCCTATGGCTACACCTTC.

In its sample, this clone was seen once. The CDR3 sequence: CAISDTGELFF. The CDR3 region has the DNA TGTGCCATCAGTGACACCGGGGAGCTGTTTTTT. The rearrangement links TRBV10-3 to TRBJ2-2, with D unresolved. The germline V gene encodes CDR1 ENHRY and CDR2 SYGVKD. There are 11 residues in the CDR3. Trimming stripped 3 bases from V and 4 bases from J, with 0 bases between.

V is TRBV7-2 and J is TRBJ2-3, with 10 bases aligning to TRBD2. This CDR3 is built from 14 residues. CDR1 is SGHTA, CDR2 FQGNSA, per germline. Trimming cost V 6 bases and J 6 bases; bases outside gene matches: 6. CDR3 amino acids: CASRLGLAVDTQYF. For the CDR3, the DNA is TGTGCCAGCAGGCTTGGACTAGCGGTTGATACGCAGTATTTT.

This clone was recorded once. The gene calls are TRBV11-2 and TRBJ1-5; possible D gene TRBD1, 5 bases. The germline V and J ends were trimmed by 3 bases and 5 bases, with 8 bases remaining between them. Germline V gene sequence: CDR1 SGHAT, CDR2 FQNNGV. The CDR3 consists of 13 residues. The CDR3 region has the DNA TGTGCCAGCAGCTTTCAGGGCTATCAGCCCCAGCATTTT. Encoded protein: CASSFQGYQPQHF.

The chain uses TRBV6-6 and TRBJ2-7; 10 bases agree with TRBD2. Germline-derived CDR1 and CDR2 are MNHNY and SVGAGI (reference sequence). The CDR3 contains 13 residues. V lost 6 bases to trimming and J lost 5 bases; unmatched junction nucleotides: 4. Here the CDR3 reads CASRTGTSDEQYF. The CDR3 DNA reads TGTGCCAGCAGAACCGGGACTAGCGACGAGCAGTACTTC.

This clone appeared a single time. The V and J genes are TRBV30 and TRBJ1-1, with D possibly TRBD1 on 6 matching bases. V lost 4 bases and J 8 bases, leaving 17 bases between the germline ends. The CDR3 has 13 amino acids. Per the germline V gene, CDR1 is GTSNPN and CDR2 is SVGIG (reference sequence). This chain's CDR3 is CAWTSGTKGEAFF. CDR3 coding DNA: TGTGCCTGGACCTCCGGGACAAAGGGCGAAGCTTTCTTT. Combining the CDR3 with reference TRBV30 and TRBJ1-1 gives the whole variable domain SQTIHQWPATLVQPVGSPLSLECTVEGTSNPNLYWYRQAAGRGLQLLFYSVGIGQISSEVPQNLSASRPQDRQFILSSKKLLLSDSGFYLCAWTSGTKGEAFFGQGTRLTVV.

This clone was detected only once. The chain employs TRBV18 and TRBJ2-1; D unclear. V lost 2 bases and J lost 10, with 9 bases in between. Germline values: CDR1 KGHSH, CDR2 LQKENI. CDR3 length equals 12 residues. The chain's CDR3 is CASSPGEYEQFF. The CDR3, as DNA: TGTGCCAGCTCACCAGGAGAGTACGAGCAGTTCTTC.

The chain combines TRBV5-6 with TRBJ2-1, with D uncertain. V lost 0 bases, J lost 10 bases, and 5 bases lay in between. The CDR3 runs 11 residues. CDR1 is SGHDT, CDR2 YYEEEE, per germline. CDR3 in amino acids: CASSLVLEQFF. The CDR3 DNA follows: TGTGCCAGCAGCTTGGTTCTCGAGCAGTTCTTC.

The J gene is TRBJ1-2, the V gene TRBV28, with no clear D. The length of the CDR3 is 14 residues. The germline V gene encodes CDR1 MDHEN and CDR2 SYDVKM. The V gene lost 2 bases and the J gene lost 7 bases, with 14 bases spanning the gap. CDR3 protein: CASSLGSTAGGYTF. In DNA, the CDR3 is TGTGCCAGCAGTTTAGGCTCAACAGCGGGTGGCTACACCTTC.

The V call is TRBV28, the J call TRBJ1-1, with 9 nucleotides matching TRBD1. The trim removed 6 bases at V and 6 bases at J, leaving 5 bases unmatched. CDR3 length equals 13 residues. Germline CDR1 MDHEN, CDR2 SYDVKM. The CDR3 sequence: CASRSQGAAEAFF. The CDR3 bases are TGTGCCAGCAGATCACAGGGGGCCGCTGAAGCTTTCTTT.

The chain employs TRBV3-1 (or the pseudogene TRBV3-2) and TRBJ2-2; no clear D. From germline, CDR1 is LGHDT and CDR2 YNNKEL (reference sequence). This CDR3 has 12 amino acids. Trimming stripped 1 base from V and 7 bases from J, with 4 bases between. CDR3 region: CASSQGIGELFF. DNA for the CDR3: TGTGCCAGCAGCCAAGGGATCGGGGAGCTGTTTTTT.

In regard to this clone: A read error may produce the germline difference seen at one junction end. The genes are TRBV14 and TRBJ2-1; D remains ambiguous. The germline CDR1 and CDR2 sequences are SGHDN and FVKESK. The CDR3 covers 16 residues. The CDR3 DNA follows: TGTGCCAGCAGCCAAGTCGTTGGATTCCCCTATAATGAGCAGTTCTTC. This codes for CASSQVVGFPYNEQFF. The whole variable domain, remainder taken from reference TRBV14 and TRBJ2-1, is EAGVTQFPSHSVIEKGQTVTLRCDPISGHDNLYWYRRVMGKEIKFLLHFVKESKQDESGMPNNRFLAERTGGTYSTLKVQPAELEDSGVYFCASSQVVGFPYNEQFFGPGTRLTVL.

V and J are TRBV29-1 and TRBJ2-7; no definite D call. The germline CDR1 and CDR2 sequences are SQVTM and ANQGSEA. There are 12 residues in the CDR3. V was pared by 4 bases and J by 3 bases, with 10 bases between. This chain's CDR3 is CSVALYGYEQYF. In DNA, the CDR3 is TGCAGCGTTGCCCTTTACGGCTACGAGCAGTACTTC.

V gene TRBV10-2 combines with J gene TRBJ2-2; a weak D match, TRBD1 (5 bases). Germline V gene sequence: CDR1 WSHSY, CDR2 SAAADI. CDR3 length: 12 amino acids. V was clipped by 11 bases and J by 3 bases, with 10 bases between them. The CDR3 region is CAPAGHTGELFF. The CDR3 region has the DNA TGCGCCCCAGCAGGGCACACCGGGGAGCTGTTTTTT.

CDR3: CASSRGDEASAEAFF. As DNA, the CDR3 is TGCGCCAGCAGCAGAGGGGATGAAGCCAGCGCTGAAGCTTTCTTT. The chain has TRBV5-1 and TRBJ1-1, with D possibly TRBD1 on 5 matching bases. The CDR3 totals 15 residues. Trimming took 4 bases from V and 6 from J, leaving 19 bases between them. The V gene's germline CDR1 is SGHRS and CDR2 YFSETQ.

Comments on this clone: The sample carries other DNA sequences with the same CDR3. The chain links TRBV7-3 to TRBJ2-5; the match to TRBD2 covers 7 bases. Germline trimming cut 4 bases from V and 5 bases from J; bases unmatched to any gene: 4. Germline V lookup: CDR1 SGHTA, CDR2 FQGTGA. The CDR3 has 13 residues. The CDR3 reads CASSSSGGETQYF. DNA of the CDR3: TGTGCCAGCAGCTCTAGCGGAGGGGAGACCCAGTACTTC.

The chain carries TRBV6-2 or TRBV6-3 and TRBJ2-2; D not certain. Trimming removed 3 bases from V and 6 bases from J, with 2 bases in between. CDR1 and CDR2 from the germline V gene are MNHEY and SVGEGT. The CDR3 is 11 amino acids. The chain's CDR3 is CASSYAGELFF. Here the CDR3 DNA reads TGTGCCAGCAGTTATGCCGGGGAGCTGTTTTTT.

The sample holds one count of this clone. The J gene is TRBJ1-2, the V gene TRBV7-2; no clear D gene. V was cut by 0 bases and J by 4 bases, with 9 bases left in between. The germline gives CDR1 SGHTA, CDR2 FQGNSA. The CDR3 extends over 14 amino acids. The chain's CDR3 is CASSLALVGYGYTF. The CDR3 nucleotides are TGTGCCAGCAGCTTAGCGCTAGTTGGCTATGGCTACACCTTC.

CDR3 in DNA: TGTGCCAGCAGCCTAGCTGGGCCGCGGTCGGGGGCCAACGTCCTGACTTTC. Translated: CASSLAGPRSGANVLTF. The gene calls are TRBV3-1 (or the pseudogene TRBV3-2) and TRBJ2-6; unclear D gene. This CDR3 has 17 amino acids. With 4 bases removed from V and 4 bases from J, the gap between germline ends came to 17 bases. Per the germline V gene, CDR1 is LGHDT and CDR2 is YNNKEL (reference sequence).

The chain is built from TRBV7-8 and TRBJ1-2, with D possibly TRBD1 on 5 matching bases. Per the germline V gene, CDR1 is SGHVS and CDR2 is FQNEAQ. Trimming pared 5 bases from V and 6 bases from J, leaving 19 bases between. CDR3 length equals 15 residues. This CDR3 reads CASSLSTNGANGYTF. The DNA of the CDR3 is TGTGCCAGCAGCCTAAGCACTAACGGGGCGAATGGCTACACCTTC.

This chain links TRBV24-1 with TRBJ2-2; TRBD1 matches at 7 bases. Germline CDR1 reads KGHDR; CDR2 reads SFDVKD. J was trimmed by 6 bases and V by 10 bases; bases with no gene match: 7. The CDR3 extends over 13 amino acids. CDR3 region: CATQDRPAGELFF. In DNA, the CDR3 is TGTGCCACTCAGGACAGGCCCGCCGGGGAGCTGTTTTTT.

The V call is TRBV12-3 or TRBV12-4, the J call TRBJ1-2, with unresolved D. This CDR3 contains 13 residues. V lost 3 bases, J lost 4 bases, and 9 bases lay in between. The CDR3 nucleotides read TGTGCCAGCAGTTTGCCAGGCATCTATGGCTACACCTTC. Amino acids: CASSLPGIYGYTF.

This clone appeared once. The chain has TRBV24-1 and TRBJ2-1, with unresolved D. Germline CDR1 reads KGHDR; CDR2 reads SFDVKD. Trimming stripped 4 bases from V and 2 bases from J, with 8 bases between. CDR3 size: 14 residues. The CDR3 bases are TGTGCCACCAGTGAAATTGGCACCTACAATGAGCAGTTCTTC. Its protein is CATSEIGTYNEQFF.

This chain uses TRBV28 with TRBJ2-5; D is tentatively TRBD1 or TRBD2 (5 bases each). Germline CDR1 and CDR2: MDHEN and SYDVKM. The CDR3 loop spans 15 amino acids. Trimming shortened V by 5 bases and J by 4 bases, and 17 bases separated the two germline ends. The CDR3 DNA reads TGTGCCAGCAGTGCTACCTATGGGGGTCTAGAGACCCAGTACTTC. Its protein is CASSATYGGLETQYF.

The chain employs TRBV5-1 and TRBJ2-3; a possible D gene is TRBD2 (6 bases). V lost 5 bases, J lost 2 bases, and 15 bases lay in between. From germline, CDR1 is SGHRS and CDR2 YFSETQ. CDR3 length: 15 amino acids. The CDR3 sequence is CASSLVGGYTDTQYF. CDR3 DNA: TGCGCCAGCAGTCTAGTGGGGGGTTACACAGATACGCAGTATTTT.

The chain couples TRBV29-1 to TRBJ1-5; no definite D call. Trimming took off 5 bases at V and 1 base at J, with 18 bases between the two ends. CDR1 is SQVTM and CDR2 is ANQGSEA in the germline V gene. The CDR3 is 16 residues long. CDR3 sequence reads: CSVQWIGEESNQPQHF. The DNA for the CDR3 is TGCAGCGTTCAATGGATTGGGGAAGAAAGCAATCAGCCCCAGCATTTT.

This clone has only one observation. The chain carries TRBV12-3 or TRBV12-4 and TRBJ1-1, with D possibly TRBD1 on 5 matching bases. The CDR3 is 13 residues long. Trimming removed 3 bases from V and 4 bases from J, with 9 bases in between. The CDR3 DNA sequence: TGTGCCAGCAGTTTGGGGGGGAGCACTGAAGCTTTCTTT. It specifies CASSLGGSTEAFF.